A selection of T cell receptor beta chains follows, all from one sample in a study of control samples from healthy donors and cancer patients. The table came from immunoSEQ multiplex PCR; TCRdb's copy has only in-frame clones and leaves some out. Of tens of thousands of clones in the sample, over 65% were seen once. The sequenced sample was PBMCs. The source is a woman in her forties or fifties with lung cancer. The CDR3 runs from the conserved cysteine through the conserved F or W. A D gene is named only where the DNA matches it firmly. Not all rows give a size; the values are once, few, many and, for expanded clones, a class.

cdr3_nt	cdr3_aa	v_call	j_call	d_call	clone_size
TGTGCCAGCAGTGCTCTTGGGCAGGGGGCGGGCGGGGAGCTGTTTTTT	CASSALGQGAGGELFF	TRBV6-1	TRBJ2-2	TRBD1	.
TGTGCCAGCCGACAGAGCAATCAGCCCCAGCATTTT	CASRQSNQPQHF	TRBV6-5	TRBJ1-5	.	.
TGTGCCACCAGTGATCCCACAGGGGGCCACACTGAAGCTTTCTTT	CATSDPTGGHTEAFF	TRBV24-1	TRBJ1-1	TRBD1	.
TGCGCCAGCAGCTTGCCATCAGCGTCTGGAAACACCATATATTTT	CASSLPSASGNTIYF	TRBV5-1	TRBJ1-3	.	.
TGTGCCAGCAGCTTAGGTCGGACAGGGGCGGACTATGGCTACACCTTC	CASSLGRTGADYGYTF	TRBV13	TRBJ1-2	TRBD1	.
TGTGCCAGCAGCCGGACGGATAGCGGGGGGCGACCTCAGTTCTTC	CASSRTDSGGRPQFF	TRBV7-9	TRBJ2-1	TRBD2	once
TGTGCCAGCAGCTCCCGGACAGAGGCTCAGCCCCAGCATTTT	CASSSRTEAQPQHF	TRBV13	TRBJ1-5	.	.
TGTGCCAGCAGTTACACTTTGAACACTGAAGCTTTCTTT	CASSYTLNTEAFF	TRBV12-3/TRBV12-4	TRBJ1-1	.	.
TGTGCCAGTACCGTAACAGGGCGGGATTCACCCCTCCACTTT	CASTVTGRDSPLHF	TRBV19	TRBJ1-6	.	.
TGTGCCAGCAGCCAGACAGGGGTGTTATGGGGCTACACCTTC	CASSQTGVLWGYTF	TRBV4-2	TRBJ1-2	TRBD1	.
TGTGCCATCAGTGAGTCGAACAGGGGGCAGACTGAAGCTTTCTTT	CAISESNRGQTEAFF	TRBV10-3	TRBJ1-1	TRBD1	few